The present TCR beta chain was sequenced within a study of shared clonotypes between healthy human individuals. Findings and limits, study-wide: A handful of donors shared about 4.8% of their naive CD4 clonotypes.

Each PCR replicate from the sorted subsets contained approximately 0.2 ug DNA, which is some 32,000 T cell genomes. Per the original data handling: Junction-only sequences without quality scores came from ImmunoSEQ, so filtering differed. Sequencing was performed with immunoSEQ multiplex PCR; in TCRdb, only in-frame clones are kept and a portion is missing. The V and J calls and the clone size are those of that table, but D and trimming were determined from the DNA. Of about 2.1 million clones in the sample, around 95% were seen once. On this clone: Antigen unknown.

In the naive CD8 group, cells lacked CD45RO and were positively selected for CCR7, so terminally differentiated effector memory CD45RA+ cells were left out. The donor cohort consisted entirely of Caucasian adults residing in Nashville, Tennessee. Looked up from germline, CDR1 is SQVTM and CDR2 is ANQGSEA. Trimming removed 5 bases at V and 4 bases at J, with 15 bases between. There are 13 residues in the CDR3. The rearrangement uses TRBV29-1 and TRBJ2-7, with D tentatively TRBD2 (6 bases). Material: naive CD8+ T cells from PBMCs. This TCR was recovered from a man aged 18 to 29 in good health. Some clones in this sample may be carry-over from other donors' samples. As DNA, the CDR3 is TGCAGCGTTTCGGGACTGACATTATACGAGCAGTACTTC. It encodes CSVSGLTLYEQYF.